Following are 8 T cell receptor beta chains from one sample sequenced in a study of T cells expressing NK-cell markers. TCRdb reprocessed the 5' RACE reads, keeping one entry per CDR3 protein, no DNA. The sample holds fewer than 550,000 distinct CDR3 sequences. Sequencing input: blood T cells: a sorted CD56 or NKG2C T cell subset, CD4+ or CD8+ T cells, or bulk PBMC T cells (not recorded which). The source is a woman between 50 and 59 years old in good health.

This chain joins TRBV7-6 and TRBJ1-3. The CDR3 contains 15 residues. Germline values: CDR1 SGHVS, CDR2 FNYEAQ. CDR3 loop: CASSLADGAGNTIYF.

The chain has TRBV3-1 and TRBJ1-6; TCRdb outputs TRBD1, but without DNA this stays unchecked. Germline V gene lookup returns CDR1 LGHDT and CDR2 YNNKEL (reference sequence). The CDR3 runs to 15 residues. The CDR3 sequence is CASSLMGQYNSPLHF. Full variable domain (rest looked up from reference TRBV3-1 and TRBJ1-6): DTAVSQTPKYLVTQMGNDKSIKCEQNLGHDTMYWYKQDSKKFLKIMFSYNNKELIINETVPNRFSPKSPDKAHLNLHINSLELGDSAVYFCASSLMGQYNSPLHFGNGTRLTVT.

The chain is built from TRBV24-1 and TRBJ2-3; TCRdb names TRBD2, which stays unverified in the absence of DNA. CDR1 and CDR2 (germline): KGHDR, SFDVKD. The CDR3 is 17 amino acids. This chain's CDR3 is CATSDRSSGRASDTQYF.

V usage is TRBV3-1 and J usage is TRBJ2-7; there is no DNA to check the TCRdb D call of TRBD2. The CDR3 loop spans 15 amino acids. Germline V CDR1 and CDR2: LGHDT, YNNKEL (reference sequence). The CDR3: CASSRKTSGRYEQYF.

The CDR3 reads CASSRVAGTHEQYF. The genes are TRBV4-1 and TRBJ2-7; no DNA is available, so the TRBD2 call from TCRdb remains unchecked. CDR1 is MGHRA and CDR2 is YSYEKL in the germline V gene. This CDR3 is built from 14 residues.

The rearrangement uses TRBV12-3 or TRBV12-4 and TRBJ2-1; TCRdb's D call, TRBD1, is unchecked because there is no DNA. This CDR3 comprises 13 residues. CDR3 in amino acids: CASSYGGPGEQFF.

The V and J genes are TRBV14 and TRBJ2-1; TCRdb designates TRBD2, a call that cannot be tested without DNA. Per the germline V gene, CDR1 is SGHDN and CDR2 is FVKESK. The CDR3 sequence is 16 residues long. CDR3 sequence reads: CASSQELAGISNEQFF.

V gene TRBV19 combines with J gene TRBJ2-2; checking the TCRdb D call of TRBD2 is not possible without DNA. Germline CDR1 is LNHDA and CDR2 is SQIVND (reference sequence). CDR3 length: 15 residues. The CDR3 sequence is CASSIWSSGNRELFF.